The source of this T cell receptor (beta chain) is a study of T cell responses to AZD1222 COVID-19 vaccine. Clones were sequenced by immunoSEQ multiplex PCR, and TCRdb holds only the in-frame ones, with some missing. The sample contains over 85,000 clones, about 88% of which appear only once. The CDR3 is 14 amino acids. Germline V lookup: CDR1 ENHRY, CDR2 SYGVKD. V was clipped by 7 bases and J by 5 bases; unmatched bases: 5. There are a few counts of this clone. This TCR came from an adult who received the AZD1222 COVID-19 vaccine. The chain employs TRBV10-3 and TRBJ2-1; 10 bases are shared with TRBD2. This material consisted of peripheral blood, taken 28 days after the second AZD1222 dose. The CDR3 region is CAIKSGRADNEQFF. The CDR3 nucleotides read TGTGCCATCAAGAGCGGGAGGGCGGACAATGAGCAGTTCTTC.